These 2 T cell receptor beta chains were sequenced from one sample in a study of T cell responses to AZD1222 COVID-19 vaccine (dated by TCRdb to the early 2020s). Libraries were constructed by the immunoSEQ multiplex PCR assay. Not all clones reach the TCRdb copy of this immuneACCESS table, which keeps in-frame sequences only. Checked studies attribute under half of the gap to unresolved V genes and leave the rest unexplained. The sample has fewer than 150,000 clones on record, 84% of them singletons. 4.1% of the sample goes to the ten largest clones. The sample's time point label, decoded: baseline before first vaccination. The sequences come from peripheral blood, collected on day 0 of AZD1222 vaccination. The receptors originated from an adult in good health.

This rearrangement joins TRBV28 to TRBJ1-5; perhaps TRBD1 as D (6 bases). This CDR3 has 14 amino acids. Germline-derived CDR1 and CDR2 are MDHEN and SYDVKM. The V gene lost 6 bases and the J gene lost 3 bases, with 12 bases spanning the gap. The DNA for the CDR3 is TGTGCCAGCAGCCAAGGACAGTTCAATCAGCCCCAGCATTTT. It yields the protein CASSQGQFNQPQHF.

As DNA, the CDR3 is TGCGCCAGCAGCTCCGGTGCGACGAGCACAGATACGCAGTATTTT. This sequence encodes CASSSGATSTDTQYF. The chain links TRBV5-1 to TRBJ2-3; D ambiguous. The V gene's germline CDR1 is SGHRS and CDR2 YFSETQ. The CDR3 extends over 15 amino acids. With 3 bases removed from V and 0 bases from J, the gap between germline ends came to 11 bases.